The source of this T cell receptor (beta chain) is a study of T-cell memory formation after mild COVID-19. Study-wide context: In these data, TCR clusters were largely donor specific.

TCRdb passed the 5' RACE reads through MiXCR, listing each CDR3 protein once. The sample yields about 470,000 distinct CDR3 sequences, roughly 23% seen once. The CDR3 runs 13 residues. The V end lost 3 bases, the J end lost 4 bases, and 9 bases lay between the germline ends. Per the germline V gene, CDR1 is SQVTM and CDR2 is ANQGSEA. This clonotype has a handful of counts. This receptor was obtained from an adult woman who had mild COVID-19 (a few samples of this study predate the infection). Cell type and time point are not known. This chain joins TRBV29-1 and TRBJ2-2; D ambiguous. Sample: PBMCs or a T cell subset sorted from them (not recorded which). As DNA, the CDR3 is TGCAGCGTTGAGGGTGGACCCACCGGGGAGCTGTTTTTT. Its protein product is CSVEGGPTGELFF.